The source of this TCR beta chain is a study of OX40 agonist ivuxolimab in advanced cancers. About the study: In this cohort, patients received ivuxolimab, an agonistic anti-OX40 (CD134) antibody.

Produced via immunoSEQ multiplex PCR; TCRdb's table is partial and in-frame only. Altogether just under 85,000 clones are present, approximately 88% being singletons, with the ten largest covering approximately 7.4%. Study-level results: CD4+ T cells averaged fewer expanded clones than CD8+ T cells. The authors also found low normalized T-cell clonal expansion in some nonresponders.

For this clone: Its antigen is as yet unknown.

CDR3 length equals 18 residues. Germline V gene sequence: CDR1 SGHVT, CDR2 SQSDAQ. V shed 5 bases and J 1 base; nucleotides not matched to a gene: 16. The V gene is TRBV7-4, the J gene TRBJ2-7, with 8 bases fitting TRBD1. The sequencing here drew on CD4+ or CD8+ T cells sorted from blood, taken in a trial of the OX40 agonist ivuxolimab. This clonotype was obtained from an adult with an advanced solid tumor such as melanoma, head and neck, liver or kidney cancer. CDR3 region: CASSPHRAGGGKSYEQYF. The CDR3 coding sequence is TGTGCCAGCAGCCCCCACCGGGCAGGGGGCGGAAAGTCCTACGAGCAGTACTTC.